Listed here are 22 T cell receptor delta chains from one sample, sequenced in a study of γδ T cells in repeated Plasmodium falciparum infection. TCRdb applied CATT to the multiplex PCR reads for clone calling. The sample includes 75,000 to 95,000 delta-chain clones, 0.95% to 1% of them seen just once. Flow sorting of PBMC yielded separate Vgamma9/Vdelta2+ and Vdelta2-negative gammadelta T cell populations for bulk repertoire analysis. Sequencing was done on a sample of gamma-delta T cells from blood. These receptors were collected from a pool of human donors (malaria-infected and uninfected, not separated).

A word on this clone: Given a far larger clone just one base away, this is likely a sequencing read error. This chain connects TRDV2 to TRDJ1, with D tentatively TRDD2 (5 bases). In the absence of a J gene in TCRdb, the DNA was matched to germline to assign it here. V was trimmed by 0 bases and J by 0 bases, leaving 22 bases between them. Germline CDR1 GEAIGNYY, CDR2 EKD. CDR3 size: 19 residues. The CDR3 loop is CACDTREDTPNEYTDKLIF. CDR3 coding DNA: TGTGCCTGTGACACCAGAGAGGACACTCCTAACGAGTACACCGATAAACTCATCTTT.

This clone was recorded a few times. This probably arose from a read error, given a far larger clone one base away. Other nucleotide sequences from this sample produce the same CDR3. The chain carries TRDV2 and TRDJ1; D perhaps matches TRDD3 (6 bases). The J gene was not available in TCRdb and was assigned here by matching the DNA to germline segments. The CDR3 has 18 residues. V lost 1 base and J 8 bases, leaving 28 bases between the germline ends. In germline, CDR1 is GEAIGNYY, CDR2 EKD. This CDR3 reads CACDTARLWGHNVKKLIF. The CDR3 DNA reads as TGTGCCTGTGACACTGCGAGATTGTGGGGGCACAATGTCAAAAAACTCATCTTT.

By sample share, this clone is medium-sized. This chain connects TRDV2 to TRDJ1; D not certain. The CDR3 loop spans 16 amino acids. The V and J ends lost 0 bases and 2 bases respectively, with 15 bases between them. CDR1 and CDR2 from the germline V gene are GEAIGNYY and EKD. DNA of the CDR3: TGTGCCTGTGACACCGGGAGGATCTTTGGGACCGATAAACTCATCTTT. Translated, it gives CACDTGRIFGTDKLIF.

This clone turned up a few times. With a far larger clone one base away, a read error is the likely cause. The same CDR3 is also encoded by other DNA sequences in this sample. The V gene is TRDV2, the J gene TRDJ1; 7 bases match TRDD3. TCRdb carries no J gene annotation; the J gene was assigned here by matching the DNA with germline. The V gene end was trimmed by 7 bases and the J gene end by 4 bases; junction bases not matched to a gene: 17. This CDR3 region has 16 residues. CDR1 and CDR2 (germline): GEAIGNYY, EKD. The CDR3 bases are TGTGCCTGGGGATTCTCGTACTGGGGAATACTCGATAAACTCATCTTT. This translates into CAWGFSYWGILDKLIF.

Concerning this clone itself: This probably arose from a read error, given a far larger clone one base away. Different DNA sequences within this sample yield the same CDR3. V is TRDV1 and J is TRDJ1, with 8 positions matching TRDD3. The V gene end was trimmed by 9 bases and the J gene end by 0 bases; junction bases not matched to a gene: 15. CDR1 is TSWWSYY, CDR2 QGS, per germline. This CDR3 is built from 17 residues. This CDR3 reads CALGWGNTLQYTDKLIF. The DNA for the CDR3 is TGTGCTCTCGGCTGGGGGAACACCCTTCAGTACACCGATAAACTCATCTTT.

Points on this clone: The protein TCRdb lists belongs to a much larger clone and differs from this DNA's translation at residue 15, which points to a read error; the protein shown is made from the DNA. The J gene is TRDJ3, the V gene TRDV1; 11 bases are shared with TRDD3. TCRdb gives no J gene; it was assigned here by matching the DNA to germline. Germline V CDR1 and CDR2: TSWWSYY, QGS. The CDR3 spans 29 residues. Trimming at V came to 2 bases and at J to 2 bases, leaving 35 bases not matched to a gene. The CDR3 protein is CALGENPTLPWVRLAGGYPPTWDTRQMFF. The DNA for the CDR3 is TGTGCTCTTGGGGAAAATCCTACCCTCCCTTGGGTGCGTCTTGCTGGGGGATACCCACCGACCTGGGACACCCGACAGATGTTTTTC.

In regard to this clone: One base separates it from a far larger clone, so it is likely a read error. Distinct nucleotide sequences in the sample also encode this CDR3. The chain uses TRDV1 and TRDJ1; 8 bases match TRDD3. Here the J gene was assigned by germline matching of the DNA, as TCRdb has none. There are 22 residues in the CDR3. The V gene's germline CDR1 is TSWWSYY and CDR2 QGS. CDR3 residues: CALGEPNTARILGVLLPDKLIF. Here the CDR3 DNA reads TGTGCTCTCGGGGAGCCCAATACAGCTCGGATACTGGGGGTCCTCCTGCCCGATAAACTCATCTTT.

A word on this clone: The amino acid sequence in TCRdb belongs to a much larger clone and departs from this DNA's translation at residue 9, likely a sequencing read error; the sequence shown is translated from the DNA. The chain joins TRDV1 to TRDJ2; TRDD2 agrees at 9 bases. The V and J ends lost 3 bases and 0 bases, in that order; junction bases with no gene match: 14. The CDR3 runs 20 residues. Looked up from germline, CDR1 is TSWWSYY and CDR2 is QGS. The CDR3 coding sequence is TGTGCTCTTGGGGATACCTTCCTACCCGGGGATCCCTCTTTGACAGCACAACTCTTCTTT. Translating it yields CALGDTFLPGDPSLTAQLFF.

A remark on this clone: This likely traces to a read error, being one base from a far larger clone. Additional DNA sequences in this sample encode the identical CDR3. The chain has TRDV1 and TRDJ3; D gene ambiguous. No J gene is reported in TCRdb; it was inferred here by comparing the DNA with germline. The CDR3 runs to 16 residues. Germline values: CDR1 TSWWSYY, CDR2 QGS. V dropped 9 bases and J dropped 2 bases, with 14 bases sitting between them. CDR3 DNA: TGTGCTCTAAACCTGCGGCACACCTGGGACACCCGACAGATGTTTTTC. It specifies CALNLRHTWDTRQMFF.

This clone occurred a few times. The protein that TCRdb holds for this DNA derives from a much larger clone and differs from the translated DNA at residue 3, which likely indicates a read error; the protein shown here is translated from the DNA. CDR3 region: CAYDTGVITFPLPLRGIRTTDKLIF. As DNA, the CDR3 is TGTGCCTATGACACCGGGGTTATTACCTTCCCCTTACCCTTGAGGGGGATACGAACTACCGATAAACTCATCTTT. V is TRDV2 and J is TRDJ1; 10 bases map to TRDD3. Assignment of the J gene here rests on matching the DNA to germline, because TCRdb gives none. Germline lookup yields CDR1 GEAIGNYY and CDR2 EKD. The CDR3 consists of 25 residues.

For this clone: A far larger clone is only one base removed, so a read error is likely. Other nucleotide sequences in the sample specify the same CDR3. The rearrangement uses TRDV1 and TRDJ1, with 8 bases that match TRDD3. The J gene comes from matching the DNA to germline here; TCRdb lacks it. In germline, CDR1 is TSWWSYY, CDR2 QGS. V shed 0 bases and J 2 bases; nucleotides not matched to a gene: 11. CDR3 length: 18 residues. CDR3 sequence: CALGELWGTRYGTDKLIF. DNA for the CDR3: TGTGCTCTTGGGGAACTCTGGGGGACTCGTTACGGAACCGATAAACTCATCTTT.

By share, this clone counts as medium-sized (0.01 to 0.1%). The sample carries other DNA sequences with the same CDR3. V gene TRDV1 combines with J gene TRDJ1; D gene ambiguous. Germline V gene data show CDR1 as TSWWSYY and CDR2 as QGS. Trimming removed 3 bases at V and 1 base at J, with 18 bases between. This CDR3 contains 17 residues. CDR3 region: CALGDFYANCFTDKLIF. The CDR3 DNA follows: TGTGCTCTTGGGGACTTCTACGCGAACTGTTTCACCGATAAACTCATCTTT.

This clone was counted only a few times. TCRdb's listed protein matches a much larger clone and diverges from this DNA's translation at residues 11 and 14, likely through a read error; the protein shown comes from the DNA. V and J are TRDV1 and TRDJ1; TRDD2 aligns across 7 bases. This CDR3 has 19 amino acids. Per the germline V gene, CDR1 is TSWWSYY and CDR2 is QGS. The V segment lost 1 base and the J segment 3 bases; nucleotides outside the gene matches: 17. The CDR3 region is CALGEPGFLRAIDPDKLIF. In DNA, the CDR3 is TGTGCTCTTGGGGAACCGGGGTTCCTACGGGCTATAGACCCCGATAAACTCATCTTT.

Many counts were recorded for this clone. TCRdb pairs this DNA with a much larger clone's protein that differs at residue 19, likely a read error; the protein shown was translated from the DNA. J gene calling gave no result, while the V gene is TRDV2; TRDD3, as called in the table, went unchecked against the DNA. The CDR3 is 21 amino acids. Germline V gives CDR1 GEAIGNYY, CDR2 EKD. Here the CDR3 DNA reads TGTGCCTGTGACAAGAGGAGCTGGGGGTTCCTTAAGACCTGGGACACCCGACAGGTGTTTTTC. Translating it yields CACDKRSWGFLKTWDTRQVFF.

V is TRDV2 and J is TRDJ1; 7 bases are a match to TRDD3. No J gene was available from TCRdb, and it was assigned here by a germline match of the DNA. J gave up 0 bases and V 0 bases, and 12 bases lay outside the gene matches. Germline values: CDR1 GEAIGNYY, CDR2 EKD. The CDR3 is 18 residues long. CDR3 protein: CACDTVSPGGQYTDKLIF. Here the CDR3 DNA reads TGTGCCTGTGACACCGTTTCCCCTGGGGGCCAGTACACCGATAAACTCATCTTT.

In its sample, this clone was seen a few times. TCRdb's protein, taken from a much larger clone, differs from this DNA's translation at residue 8, likely owing to a read error; the protein displayed comes from the DNA. The genes are TRDV1 and TRDJ1, with 7 bases aligning to TRDD3. TCRdb records no J gene; here it was assigned by comparing the DNA to germline. V gave up 3 bases and J gave up 0 bases; unmatched junction bases: 16. Germline V lookup: CDR1 TSWWSYY, CDR2 QGS. This CDR3 region has 19 residues. CDR3 DNA: TGTGCTCTTGGGGACTCCCATCAAAGTGGATACGTATACACCGATAAACTCATCTTT. It translates to CALGDSHQSGYVYTDKLIF.

About this clone itself: This DNA's translation differs at residue 10 from TCRdb's protein, which comes from a much larger clone; a read error is likely, and the protein shown is translated from the DNA. V is TRDV1 and J is TRDJ1; no firm D call. In the absence of a J gene in TCRdb, the DNA was matched to germline to assign it here. Trimming removed 4 bases at V and 0 bases at J, with 24 bases between. The CDR3 contains 19 residues. The germline V gene has CDR1 TSWWSYY and CDR2 QGS. The CDR3 sequence is CALGGRINRLCRDTDKLIF. The CDR3, as DNA: TGTGCTCTTGGGGGACGTATAAACCGCTTGTGTAGGGACACCGATAAACTCATCTTT.

This clone was counted only a few times. This DNA's translation and the protein TCRdb lists, from a much larger clone, do not match at residue 9, likely due to a read error; the protein shown is translated from the DNA. The chain carries TRDV1 and TRDJ1, with 10 bases identical to TRDD3. The J gene was not available in TCRdb and was assigned here by matching the DNA to germline segments. The length of the CDR3 is 23 residues. CDR1 and CDR2 from the germline V gene are TSWWSYY and QGS. V was clipped by 2 bases and J by 0 bases; unmatched bases: 24. CDR3 protein: CALGEVLASLGGYPGPYTDKLIF. In nucleotides, the CDR3 is TGTGCTCTTGGGGAAGTTCTGGCTTCCCTTGGGGGATACCCTGGGCCCTACACCGATAAACTCATCTTT.

Ten or more counts support this clone. The CDR3 loop is CACDTATLGDPSWDTRQMFF. The CDR3 region has the DNA TGTGCCTGTGACACCGCCACACTGGGGGACCCCTCCTGGGACACCCGACAGATGTTTTTC. This rearrangement joins TRDV2 to TRDJ3, with 9 positions matching TRDD3. TCRdb leaves out the J gene; it was filled in here by matching the DNA to germline. The CDR3 sequence is 20 residues long. Germline CDR1 and CDR2: GEAIGNYY and EKD. V shed 0 bases and J 0 bases; nucleotides not matched to a gene: 8.

A remark on this clone: The protein recorded in TCRdb matches a much larger clone and deviates from this DNA's translation at residue 13, suggesting a read error; the protein here is obtained by translating the DNA. The V gene is TRDV1, the J gene TRDJ1; TRDD3 agrees at 13 bases. The J gene was missing in TCRdb and was found by matching the end of the DNA to germline. In germline, CDR1 is TSWWSYY, CDR2 QGS. J lost 2 bases, V lost 2 bases, and 11 bases had no gene match. CDR3 size: 19 residues. CDR3 in DNA: TGTGCTCTTGGGGAAATCCGGTACTGGGGGATACGGCTTACCGATAAACTCATCTTT. Its translation: CALGEIRYWGIRLTDKLIF.

On this clone: TCRdb has a much larger clone's protein, which differs at residue 11 from the translation of this DNA, likely because of a read error; what is shown is the protein translated from the DNA. This rearrangement joins TRDV1 to TRDJ1; no definite D call. This CDR3 comprises 17 residues. V was shortened by 2 bases and J by 2 bases, with 18 bases between the two germline ends. Germline CDR1 and CDR2: TSWWSYY and QGS. DNA for the CDR3: TGTGCTCTTGGGGAAAGGAAGGGCGAGCCCGGGACCGATAAACTCATCTTT. Its translation: CALGERKGEPGTDKLIF.

By share, this clone counts as medium-sized. The sample contains more than one DNA sequence encoding this CDR3. This rearrangement joins TRDV3 to TRDJ1, with TRDD3 matching over 11 bases. The CDR3 spans 19 residues. V lost 3 bases, J lost 13 bases, and 31 bases stayed unmatched. Germline loops: CDR1 TVYSNPD, CDR2 GDNSRS (reference sequence). CDR3 in amino acids: CAFYLAFPPSFGGYASGIF. The CDR3 DNA reads as TGTGCCTTCTACCTGGCCTTCCCTCCATCTTTTGGGGGATACGCAAGCGGCATCTTT.